These 25 T cell receptor beta chains share one sample of origin, sequenced in a study of blood T cell repertoires in COVID-19. Profiled with immunoSEQ multiplex PCR; TCRdb holds only in-frame clones, not every one. Seen here are approximately 300,000 clones, around 87% observed once, and the top ten hold approximately 5.3%. Sequenced: PBMCs or T cells enriched from blood (not recorded which). The receptors originated from a woman aged 30 to 39 who had recovered from COVID-19.

The chain links TRBV4-1 to TRBJ2-4; TRBD2 is a possible D gene (6 bases). V shed 4 bases and J shed 6 bases, with 13 bases lying between them. Germline values: CDR1 MGHRA, CDR2 YSYEKL. This CDR3 region has 14 residues. The DNA of the CDR3 is TGCGCCAGCAGCCCTCTGGTGCGGGGAAACATTCAGTACTTC. This sequence encodes CASSPLVRGNIQYF.

The rearrangement uses TRBV9 and TRBJ1-2; 7 bases are a match to TRBD1. The CDR3 has 13 residues. The V gene end was trimmed by 4 bases and the J gene end by 6 bases; junction bases not matched to a gene: 6. In germline, CDR1 is SGDLS, CDR2 YYNGEE. For the CDR3, the DNA is TGTGCCAGCAGCCGAGACAGGGACAATGGCTACACCTTC. Translated, it gives CASSRDRDNGYTF.

This sequence joins TRBV4-1 and TRBJ1-4, with 10 positions matching TRBD1. CDR3 size: 15 residues. The V segment lost 4 bases and the J segment 8 bases; nucleotides outside the gene matches: 7. Per the germline V gene, CDR1 is MGHRA and CDR2 is YSYEKL. The CDR3 sequence is CASSPRTGGDEKLFF. In DNA, the CDR3 is TGCGCCAGCAGCCCCCGGACAGGGGGTGACGAAAAACTGTTTTTT.

The chain has TRBV29-1 and TRBJ2-1; D is unresolved. The V and J ends lost 3 bases and 1 base respectively, with 13 bases between them. The CDR3 loop spans 15 amino acids. Germline loops: CDR1 SQVTM, CDR2 ANQGSEA. For the CDR3, the DNA is TGCAGCGTTGACCCCGCCTACGGGTCCTACAATGAGCAGTTCTTC. This encodes CSVDPAYGSYNEQFF.

This sequence joins TRBV9 and TRBJ1-3, with 7 bases matching TRBD1. Germline V CDR1 and CDR2: SGDLS, YYNGEE. The ends lost 5 bases at V and 0 bases at J; junction bases unmatched: 8. The CDR3 contains 16 residues. The CDR3 sequence: CASRVDRASSGNTIYF. The CDR3 bases are TGTGCCAGCAGGGTTGACAGGGCAAGCTCTGGAAACACCATATATTTT.

The J gene is TRBJ2-5, the V gene TRBV7-9; a possible D gene is TRBD1 (6 bases). The V gene lost 6 bases and the J gene lost 4 bases, with 12 bases spanning the gap. CDR1 is SEHNR and CDR2 is FQNEAQ in the germline V gene (reference sequence). This CDR3 has 13 residues. The CDR3: CASSSGRGETQYF. CDR3 nucleotides: TGTGCCAGCAGTTCCGGCAGGGGAGAGACCCAGTACTTC.

The rearrangement links TRBV27 to TRBJ2-1; D is uncertain. CDR1 and CDR2 from the germline V gene are MNHEY and SMNVEV (reference sequence). Deletions cut 2 bases from V and 0 bases from J, with 14 bases between. The CDR3 sequence is 17 residues long. CDR3 protein: CASSLRSQMSSYNEQFF. The CDR3 region has the DNA TGTGCCAGCAGTTTACGTTCACAGATGAGCTCCTACAATGAGCAGTTCTTC.

The V and J genes are TRBV5-1 and TRBJ2-7; 9 positions match TRBD2. The V gene end was trimmed by 3 bases and the J gene end by 1 base; junction bases not matched to a gene: 2. CDR3 length: 14 amino acids. Germline CDR1 is SGHRS and CDR2 is YFSETQ. As DNA, the CDR3 is TGCGCCAGCAGCTGGCTAGCGGGATCCTACGAGCAGTACTTC. Protein: CASSWLAGSYEQYF.

This rearrangement joins TRBV19 to TRBJ2-3, with 9 positions matching TRBD1. J was trimmed by 3 bases and V by 5 bases; bases with no gene match: 21. CDR1 and CDR2 (germline): LNHDA, SQIVND (reference sequence). The CDR3 consists of 20 residues. CDR3 sequence: CASSFRQGESGWRNTDTQYF. Here the CDR3 DNA reads TGTGCCAGTAGTTTCCGACAGGGGGAGAGCGGGTGGCGTAATACAGATACGCAGTATTTT.

The chain has TRBV5-1 and TRBJ1-2; D unresolved. This CDR3 is 12 amino acids long. Germline V gene data show CDR1 as SGHRS and CDR2 as YFSETQ. Trimming removed 2 bases from V and 8 bases from J, with 10 bases in between. CDR3: CASSFSGRGYTF. The CDR3 DNA reads as TGCGCCAGCAGCTTTTCAGGAAGAGGCTACACCTTC.

The rearrangement links TRBV28 to TRBJ1-3; tentative D call: TRBD1 (5 bases). The CDR3 totals 16 residues. V was cut by 8 bases and J by 0 bases, with 17 bases left in between. Germline lookup yields CDR1 MDHEN and CDR2 SYDVKM. The CDR3 sequence: CASRTARQGSGNTIYF. CDR3 in DNA: TGTGCCAGCCGAACCGCGAGGCAGGGCTCTGGAAACACCATATATTTT.

The CDR3 DNA reads as TGTGCCAGCAGCGGGGCCAATAACTATGGCTACACCTTC. This encodes CASSGANNYGYTF. The J gene is TRBJ1-2, the V gene TRBV9; D ambiguous. Germline V gives CDR1 SGDLS, CDR2 YYNGEE. Trimming took 3 bases from V and 1 from J, leaving 7 bases between them. The CDR3 is 13 residues long. The complete variable domain, with remaining parts taken from reference TRBV9 and TRBJ1-2, reads DSGVTQTPKHLITATGQRVTLRCSPRSGDLSVYWYQQSLDQGLQFLIQYYNGEERAKGNILERFSAQQFPDLHSELNLSSLELGDSALYFCASSGANNYGYTFGSGTRLTVV.

Only a few counts were recorded for this clone. The rearrangement uses TRBV5-6 and TRBJ1-1, with 9 bases identical to TRBD1. CDR3 length equals 15 residues. CDR1 SGHDT and CDR2 YYEEEE come from the germline V gene. The V segment lost 4 bases and the J segment 11 bases; nucleotides outside the gene matches: 15. The CDR3 sequence: CASSVRPGQGVWAFF. The CDR3, as DNA: TGTGCCAGCAGCGTCCGGCCGGGACAGGGCGTCTGGGCTTTCTTT.

V gene TRBV9 combines with J gene TRBJ1-1, with 9 bases fitting TRBD1. With 2 bases clipped from V and 6 bases from J, the junction kept 2 bases outside the gene matches. This CDR3 has 13 amino acids. Germline CDR1 reads SGDLS; CDR2 reads YYNGEE. The CDR3 DNA follows: TGTGCCAGCAGCGTTAGACAGGGGGCTGAAGCTTTCTTT. Translating gives CASSVRQGAEAFF.

J is TRBJ2-7 and V is TRBV4-3; 12 nucleotides align to TRBD1. The CDR3 totals 15 residues. V shed 2 bases and J 9 bases; nucleotides not matched to a gene: 8. Germline CDR1 LGHNA, CDR2 YSLEER. CDR3 protein: CASSQTPGQGAVQYF. The CDR3 DNA follows: TGCGCCAGCAGCCAAACCCCGGGACAGGGGGCTGTGCAGTACTTC.

J is TRBJ1-6 and V is TRBV2; 7 bases are shared with TRBD1. With 6 bases clipped from V and 7 bases from J, the junction kept 6 bases outside the gene matches. Germline V gene lookup returns CDR1 SNHLY and CDR2 FYNNEI. This CDR3 has 14 amino acids. The CDR3 bases are TGTGCCAGCAGGACCGGGACAGCCAATTCACCCCTCCACTTT. Translation: CASRTGTANSPLHF.

This rearrangement joins TRBV6-5 to TRBJ1-2; possibly TRBD1 for D (6 bases). This CDR3 region has 16 residues. V lost 4 bases and J lost 4, with 19 bases in between. Germline assignment: CDR1 MNHEY and CDR2 SVGAGI. CDR3 protein: CASSSPFRGQGYGYTF. DNA of the CDR3: TGTGCCAGCAGTTCACCTTTCAGGGGCCAGGGCTATGGCTACACCTTC.

The chain employs TRBV28 and TRBJ1-2, with D perhaps TRBD1 (6 bases). V lost 2 bases and J lost 2, with 12 bases in between. The CDR3 contains 15 residues. Germline assignment: CDR1 MDHEN and CDR2 SYDVKM. CDR3 sequence (DNA): TGTGCCAGCAGTTTAGTAACAGGGCGGAACTATGGCTACACCTTC. It encodes CASSLVTGRNYGYTF.

The gene calls are TRBV30 and TRBJ1-6; D is unclear. V lost 3 bases, J lost 10 bases, and 16 bases lay in between. The CDR3 is made up of 14 amino acids. The germline V gene has CDR1 GTSNPN and CDR2 SVGIG (reference sequence). CDR3 loop: CAWSGDPFVSPLHF. CDR3 nucleotide sequence: TGTGCCTGGAGCGGAGATCCGTTTGTCTCACCCCTCCACTTT. Looking up the rest from reference TRBV30 and TRBJ1-6 gives the full variable domain: SQTIHQWPATLVQPVGSPLSLECTVEGTSNPNLYWYRQAAGRGLQLLFYSVGIGQISSEVPQNLSASRPQDRQFILSSKKLLLSDSGFYLCAWSGDPFVSPLHFGNGTRLTVT.

The chain combines TRBV28 with TRBJ2-7; the match to TRBD1 covers 10 bases. The CDR3 is made up of 16 amino acids. Germline V gene data show CDR1 as MDHEN and CDR2 as SYDVKM. V lost 3 bases and J lost 3; bases outside the gene matches: 8. The CDR3 protein is CASSFSPGQGIYEQYF. CDR3 DNA: TGTGCCAGCAGTTTCTCTCCGGGACAGGGGATCTACGAGCAGTACTTC.

The V call is TRBV7-9, the J call TRBJ1-2, with D possibly being TRBD1 (5 bases). Germline V gene data show CDR1 as SEHNR and CDR2 as FQNEAQ (reference sequence). The ends were cut back, 2 bases at V and 4 bases at J, with 11 bases in the middle. The CDR3 length is 14 residues. DNA of the CDR3: TGTGCCAGCAGCTTACAGGGTCCTTTCTATGGCTACACCTTC. Translating gives CASSLQGPFYGYTF. The full variable domain, completed using reference TRBV7-9 and TRBJ1-2, is DTGVSQNPRHKITKRGQNVTFRCDPISEHNRLYWYRQTLGQGPEFLTYFQNEAQLEKSRLLSDRFSAERPKGSFSTLEIQRTEQGDSAMYLCASSLQGPFYGYTFGSGTRLTVV.

This clone appeared a single time. The chain is built from TRBV29-1 and TRBJ1-2; the match to TRBD1 covers 7 bases. The CDR3 is 13 residues long. The trim removed 3 bases at V and 4 bases at J, leaving 5 bases unmatched. Germline V lookup: CDR1 SQVTM, CDR2 ANQGSEA. CDR3 in DNA: TGCAGCGTTGATGGGGCAGGGGGCTATGGCTACACCTTC. It encodes CSVDGAGGYGYTF.

V usage is TRBV19 and J usage is TRBJ1-4; D is unclear. Deletions cut 5 bases from V and 7 bases from J, with 11 bases between. CDR1 LNHDA and CDR2 SQIVND come from the germline V gene (reference sequence). The CDR3 consists of 13 residues. CDR3 amino acids: CASSFLEGEKLFF. In DNA, the CDR3 is TGTGCCAGTAGTTTTTTAGAGGGTGAAAAACTGTTTTTT.

The sample holds one count of this clone. The chain recombines TRBV4-3 with TRBJ2-7; no clear D gene. The CDR3 contains 14 residues. Trimming stripped 1 base from V and 2 bases from J, with 9 bases between. Germline assignment: CDR1 LGHNA and CDR2 YSLEER. The CDR3 DNA is TGCGCCAGCAGCCAAGGACACCGAACCTACGAGCAGTACTTC. It encodes CASSQGHRTYEQYF.

J is TRBJ2-5 and V is TRBV7-2; 9 nucleotides align to TRBD2. V lost 6 bases and J lost 4; bases outside the gene matches: 6. The germline V gene has CDR1 SGHTA and CDR2 FQGNSA. The CDR3 sequence is 14 residues long. CDR3 loop: CASRQGLARETQYF. In nucleotides, the CDR3 is TGTGCCAGCAGACAGGGACTAGCACGAGAGACCCAGTACTTC. Full variable domain (missing parts from reference TRBV7-2 and TRBJ2-5): GAGVSQSPSNKVTEKGKDVELRCDPISGHTALYWYRQSLGQGLEFLIYFQGNSAPDKSGLPSDRFSAERTGGSVSTLTIQRTQQEDSAVYLCASRQGLARETQYFGPGTRLLVL.